This section outlines one T cell receptor beta chain sequence together with its context. The antigen is unknown. Within the ViraFEST assay, antigen-specific CD4+ T cells underwent expansion with viral peptide pools prior to sequencing. The culture ran for 10 days before CD4+ T cells were isolated. Negative nucleocapsid antibody tests before and after vaccination confirmed no previous SARS-CoV-2 infection. Researchers reported culturing a few million PBMC in each well, adding about 9.5 IU/ml IL-2 and about 10 ug/ml peptides. Germline V gene data show CDR1 as LGHNA and CDR2 as YNFKEQ. Trimming stripped 1 base from V and 1 base from J, with 4 bases between. The CDR3 sequence is 13 residues long. The table came from immunoSEQ multiplex PCR; TCRdb's copy has only in-frame clones and leaves some out. The repertoire holds some 30,000 clones, with approximately 75% as singletons. These data belong to a study of vaccination effects on CD4 cells after COVID-19. Across the whole study: BNT162b2 vaccine or mRNA-1273 vaccine was given to participants in two doses.

The source is a human donor who received a COVID-19 vaccine. The chain links TRBV4-2 to TRBJ2-5; D is unclear. The material was CD4+ T cells from PBMCs cultured with SARS-CoV-2 spike peptides, obtained before COVID-19 vaccination. The DNA for the CDR3 is TGTGCCAGCAGCCAAGTCCCCCAAGAGACCCAGTACTTC. Encoded protein: CASSQVPQETQYF.